The present T cell receptor beta chain was sequenced within a study of T cell responses to AZD1222 COVID-19 vaccine. Study-wide findings and caveats: Clonal diversity was possibly underestimated, and white British individuals and females predominated among donors. Breadth and depth of Spike-specific TCRs rose after two AZD1222 doses.

Germline CDR1 reads LNHDA; CDR2 reads SQIVND (reference sequence). CDR3 length: 15 residues. V shed 4 bases, J shed 0 bases, and the junction held 5 bases outside the gene matches. The table lists this clone with a count of one. Its target is unknown. Method: immunoSEQ multiplex PCR; TCRdb's copy keeps in-frame clones and lacks some. This table holds about 170,000 clones, approximately 88% found once. The rearrangement joins TRBV19 to TRBJ1-2; TRBD1 matches at 7 bases. This receptor was obtained from an adult who received the AZD1222 COVID-19 vaccine. This specimen consisted of peripheral blood, obtained 28 days after the second AZD1222 dose. The DNA of the CDR3 is TGTGCCAGTAGTACACAGGGGCGCCCTAACTATGGCTACACCTTC. Protein product: CASSTQGRPNYGYTF.